This T cell receptor (beta chain) comes out of a study of blood T cells in healthy people across ages (dated by TCRdb to about 2015). For context, the study as a whole: In model experiments, template switching captured roughly one uniquely barcoded TCR beta cDNA molecule for every two T cells. The donors were split into four age groups: young (average 16 years), middle-aged (39), aged (roughly 65) and long-lived (about 82). The study measured age-related changes in TCR beta repertoire diversity using deep sequencing normalized with unique cDNA molecular identifiers. Using the same blood draw, the study looked at two additional independent replicas of 1 million unique cDNA reads for two donors, one aged 18 to 30 and the other aged 80 or older. Donors of different ages were randomly distributed across sequencing lanes to avoid experimental bias.

The library came from 5' RACE. This sample was sequenced with an Illumina HiSeq 2500. The second PCR ran for about 6 to 12 cycles and used a J-beta primer mix along with a sample-barcoded 5' primer. Each TCR beta cDNA molecule received a unique molecular identifier from a template-switch 5' adaptor carrying 12 random nucleotides. At least 3 million CDR3-containing paired-end reads were obtained from each sample. All of the RNA was converted into first-strand cDNA using the Mint cDNA synthesis kit, with a TRBC-specific oligonucleotide serving as the primer. All cDNA was treated with uracil-DNA glycosylase and then went through a first 18-cycle PCR with the universal primers M1SS and BC2_uni_R. Per the authors' processing: For normalization, 1 million high-quality reads were randomly selected from each sample, with every read carrying a distinct molecular identifier. Instead of being binned into consensus sequences, reads with shared molecular identifiers were discarded. MiTCR, set to a Q25 quality threshold and the strictest error-elimination algorithm, was used for CDR3 identification, clonotype clustering and error correction. Lower-bound total TCR beta diversity was estimated with a nonparametric unseen species model using Euler transformation. Through fastp at Q25 and MiXCR, TCRdb rebuilt clones from the public reads, retaining in-frame beta chains. Each CDR3 protein appears once, grouped with its most common genes and DNA. TCRdb's processing, not the study's, gives the V and J calls here. This sample lists hundreds of thousands of distinct CDR3 sequences; approximately 21% were detected once. The top ten clones comprise roughly 3.6% of the sample.

Of note for this clonotype: Its binding antigen is unknown. One base away there is no much larger clone; base qualities are not given.

Broad study findings and their caveats: Donor CMV infection status was unknown, potentially confounding age-related changes in expanded clonotypes. The long-lived group showed more naive CD4+ T cells, fewer expanded clones and increased TCR diversity than the aged group, suggesting age selection. A strong correlation was found between observed TCR beta diversity and the percentage of naive T cells measured by flow cytometry. As age increased, observed TCR beta diversity per million T cells dropped in a roughly linear way, and a significant reduction was already evident by age 40. Bulk unsorted PBMC profiling prevented conclusive comparison of naive and antigen-experienced compartments. Estimates of total diversity based on one million sequenced T cells were regarded as lower bounds and as underestimates.

V and J are trimmed by 0 bases and 7 bases, and the gene matches miss 11 bases of the junction. In the germline V gene (reference sequence), CDR1 corresponds to DFQATT and CDR2 to SNEGSKA. Its CDR3 holds 16 amino acids, cysteine through phenylalanine. Left in the record is the CDR3 DNA by itself, 48 bases read in frame from the first base. The donors were a few dozen Caucasian individuals from Russia, aged roughly 6 to 100 years, who were systemically healthy. Each donor gave approximately 10 milliliters of peripheral blood, collected into EDTA-treated Vacutainer tubes. Ficoll-Paque density-gradient centrifugation was used to isolate PBMCs, with at least 7 million obtained per sample. Total RNA, at least 6 micrograms per sample, was extracted from PBMCs with Trizol reagent. The percentages of naive CD45RAhigh/CD27high T cells were determined by flow cytometry on a PBMC aliquot from every donor.

The sequenced sample was blood. This receptor was obtained from a man between 65 and 85 years old in good health. The sequence joins TRBV20-1 to TRBJ1-2, and 10 junction bases match TRBD1. This receptor carries the CDR3 CSARDPGRQGAGGYTF. The DNA sequence is TGCAGTGCTAGAGATCCAGGAAGACAGGGGGCGGGTGGCTACACCTTC.